A selection of T cell receptor beta chains follows, all from one sample in a study of blood T cell repertoires in COVID-19. The data were produced by immunoSEQ multiplex PCR, yet TCRdb's version contains in-frame clones alone and is incomplete. Among a few hundred thousand clones listed, around 86% were seen once. Sequenced material: PBMCs or T cells enriched from blood (not recorded which). Receptors were obtained from a woman aged 40 to 50 with acute COVID-19. Both conserved end residues are part of each CDR3. A D gene is named only where the DNA matches it firmly. For some rows the clone size is stated as once, few or many, or as a class when expanded; others skip it.

TRBJ2-1,TRBD2,TRBV15,-,TGTGCCACCAGCAGCCGGGGACTAGGAATATCGGATGAGCAGTTCTTC,CATSSRGLGISDEQFF
TRBJ2-1,TRBD1,TRBV30,-,TGTGCCTGGAGATCACAGGGGAATGAGCAGTTCTTC,CAWRSQGNEQFF
TRBJ1-2,-,TRBV5-1,-,TGCGCCAGCAGCCCCGACAGGCTTGACTATGGCTACACCTTC,CASSPDRLDYGYTF
TRBJ1-4,TRBD1,TRBV28,-,TGTGCCAGCAGTACCTGGACAGGCGGGGCTAATGAAAAACTGTTTTTT,CASSTWTGGANEKLFF
TRBJ2-7,-,TRBV18,-,TGTGCCAGCTCACCAGGCCTAGCCAGCGAGCAGTACTTC,CASSPGLASEQYF
TRBJ2-7,-,TRBV10-3,-,TGTGCCATCAGTGACCGGGTTGGGGGGAGCCACGAGCAGTACTTC,CAISDRVGGSHEQYF
TRBJ1-5,-,TRBV3-1/TRBV3-2,-,TGTGCCAGCAGCGTAAAAGGAGGCAATCAGCCCCAGCATTTT,CASSVKGGNQPQHF
TRBJ2-3,TRBD2,TRBV7-8,once,TGTGCCAGCAGCGCTCCCACCACTAGCGGGAGGGCCACAGATACGCAGTATTTT,CASSAPTTSGRATDTQYF
TRBJ2-7,-,TRBV6-5,-,TGTGCCAGCAGAACTGGACAGCGCCCGCCTAACGAGCAGTACTTC,CASRTGQRPPNEQYF
TRBJ2-6,TRBD1,TRBV19,-,TGTGCCAGTAGTAAGGGACAGGCCTCTGGGGCCAACGTCCTGACTTTC,CASSKGQASGANVLTF
TRBJ2-7,TRBD2,TRBV7-6,-,TGTGCCAGCAGCTTAGCTCTAGCGGGAGTCTCCTACGAGCAGTACTTC,CASSLALAGVSYEQYF
TRBJ2-2,-,TRBV14,-,TGTGCCAGCAGCCGCGTCGGGGCCGGGGAGCTGTTTTTT,CASSRVGAGELFF
TRBJ2-7,TRBD2,TRBV4-1,-,TGCGCCAGCAGCGCCGGGACTAGCGGGTCCTACGAGCAGTACTTC,CASSAGTSGSYEQYF
TRBJ1-5,-,TRBV2,-,TGTGCCAGCAAGTCGGAGAACAATCAGCCCCAGCATTTT,CASKSENNQPQHF
TRBJ2-1,-,TRBV3-1/TRBV3-2,-,TGTGCCAGCAGCCAAGATCTGACAGCTGGTGAGCAGTTCTTC,CASSQDLTAGEQFF
TRBJ1-1,-,TRBV28,few,TGTGCCAGCAGTTTAGGAGGTGAAGCTTTCTTT,CASSLGGEAFF
TRBJ2-1,-,TRBV12-3/TRBV12-4,-,TGTGCCAGCAAGCCCGACAGTAACAATGAGCAGTTCTTC,CASKPDSNNEQFF
TRBJ2-5,-,TRBV27,few,TGTGCCAGCAGGCGAGGGGAGACCCAGTACTTC,CASRRGETQYF